This entry lists 29 T cell receptor beta chains sequenced from one sample in a study of CD8 T cells in ankylosing spondylitis. TCRdb reprocessed the 5' RACE reads with MiXCR, giving one entry per CDR3 protein. The repertoire holds 150,000 or so distinct CDR3 sequences, with around a third as singletons. Specimen: synovial fluid, either unsorted or a sorted T cell fraction (not recorded which). These receptors all stem from a male donor with ankylosing spondylitis.

In this sample, this clonotype is medium-sized (0.01 to 0.1%). The chain uses TRBV7-2 and TRBJ2-1; either TRBD1 or TRBD2 may fit D (5 bases each). The CDR3 contains 13 residues. Trimming removed 4 bases from V and 2 bases from J, with 6 bases in between. In germline, CDR1 is SGHTA, CDR2 FQGNSA. The CDR3, as DNA: TGTGCCAGCAGCTGGGGGACCTACAATGAGCAGTTCTTC. This codes for CASSWGTYNEQFF.

This clonotype was found a few times. V usage is TRBV12-3 or TRBV12-4 and J usage is TRBJ2-1; tentatively, D is TRBD1 or TRBD2 (6 bases each). The CDR3 length is 17 residues. Trimming cost V 6 bases and J 7 bases, with 25 bases left between them. Here the CDR3 reads CASSSSGHILRGNEQFF. Here the CDR3 DNA reads TGTGCCAGCAGCTCAAGCGGGCACATATTGAGGGGGAATGAGCAGTTCTTC.

This clonotype occurred once. The V call is TRBV20-1, the J call TRBJ2-3; D gene ambiguous. Germline-derived CDR1 and CDR2 are DFQATT and SNEGSKA (reference sequence). The CDR3 is made up of 13 amino acids. Trimming took off 5 bases at V and 4 bases at J, with 13 bases between the two ends. Written as DNA, the CDR3 is TGCAGTGCTTTCGAGTCCCGCTCAGATACGCAGTATTTT. Amino acid sequence: CSAFESRSDTQYF.

V usage is TRBV12-3 or TRBV12-4 and J usage is TRBJ2-1, with 9 bases fitting TRBD1. The CDR3 is 15 residues long. The junction had 7 bases not matched to a gene; V was cut back by 7 bases and J by 3 bases. The CDR3 sequence is CASTRPGQGYNEQFF. CDR3 sequence (DNA): TGTGCCAGCACCCGCCCGGGACAGGGCTACAATGAGCAGTTCTTC.

The rearrangement uses TRBV10-2 and TRBJ2-7; 11 bases match TRBD1. Trimming took 7 bases from V and 7 from J; bases not matched to a gene: 3. Per the germline V gene, CDR1 is WSHSY and CDR2 is SAAADI. This CDR3 comprises 12 residues. CDR3 amino acids: CASTGTGGEQYF. The DNA for the CDR3 is TGCGCCAGCACTGGGACAGGGGGAGAGCAGTACTTC.

This clonotype was counted only a few times. V gene TRBV6-2 or TRBV6-3 combines with J gene TRBJ2-1; TRBD2 matches 9 bases. This CDR3 is 16 amino acids long. CDR1 and CDR2 (germline): MNHEY, SVGEGT. V shed 7 bases, J shed 1 base, and the junction held 8 bases outside the gene matches. As DNA, the CDR3 is TGTGCCAGCACCAAGACTCTAGCGGGATCCTACAATGAGCAGTTCTTC. Amino acid sequence: CASTKTLAGSYNEQFF.

There are many counts of this clonotype. V usage is TRBV6-7 and J usage is TRBJ2-1; D may be TRBD1 (5 bases). TRBV6-7 carries the ORF label, with uncertain function. The CDR3 is 17 residues long. V lost 7 bases and J lost 3, with 22 bases in between. CDR3 DNA: TGTGCCAGCACCCACCTCCGCCAGGGTCGTCGCTACAATGAGCAGTTCTTC. It translates to CASTHLRQGRRYNEQFF.

This clonotype appeared a few times. The V call is TRBV2, the J call TRBJ1-5; TRBD1 aligns across 7 bases. The CDR3 extends over 14 amino acids. Germline lookup yields CDR1 SNHLY and CDR2 FYNNEI. V lost 6 bases and J lost 1; bases outside the gene matches: 3. CDR3 nucleotide sequence: TGTGCCAGCAGCGCGACAGGGAGCAATCAGCCCCAGCATTTT. It yields the protein CASSATGSNQPQHF. The full variable domain, completed using reference TRBV2 and TRBJ1-5, is EPEVTQTPSHQVTQMGQEVILRCVPISNHLYFYWYRQILGQKVEFLVSFYNNEISEKSEIFDDQFSVERPDGSNFTLKIRSTKLEDSAMYFCASSATGSNQPQHFGDGTRLSIL.

This rearrangement joins TRBV6-5 to TRBJ2-2; D is uncertain. V was clipped by 0 bases and J by 4 bases, with 9 bases between them. This CDR3 has 15 amino acids. Germline assignment: CDR1 MNHEY and CDR2 SVGAGI. The CDR3 region is CASSYSVRSTGELFF. Written as DNA, the CDR3 is TGTGCCAGCAGTTACTCCGTCAGAAGCACCGGGGAGCTGTTTTTT.

The V gene is TRBV7-2, the J gene TRBJ1-5; TRBD1 might be the D (5 bases). The CDR3 length is 15 residues. V lost 5 bases and J lost 4, with 15 bases in between. Looked up from germline, CDR1 is SGHTA and CDR2 is FQGNSA. The CDR3 spells CASSTDPGRNQPQHF. The CDR3 nucleotides read TGTGCCAGCAGCACCGACCCAGGGAGAAATCAGCCCCAGCATTTT.

This clonotype was seen more than once but under ten times. The rearrangement joins TRBV6-5 to TRBJ2-1; 14 bases agree with TRBD2. V was clipped by 4 bases and J by 13 bases; unmatched bases: 12. CDR1 and CDR2 (germline): MNHEY, SVGAGI. This CDR3 is built from 16 residues. The chain's CDR3 is CASSSRLAGGPGSQFF. The CDR3 nucleotides are TGTGCCAGCAGTTCGCGACTAGCGGGGGGGCCGGGATCCCAGTTCTTC.

The table lists this clonotype with many counts. The J gene is TRBJ1-5, the V gene TRBV20-1; D remains unclear. Trimming pared 6 bases from V and 2 bases from J, leaving 14 bases between. The germline gives CDR1 DFQATT, CDR2 SNEGSKA (reference sequence). The CDR3 is 14 residues long. DNA of the CDR3: TGCAGTGCCCGGCCAGGTGGAGGCAATCAGCCCCAGCATTTT. This translates into CSARPGGGNQPQHF.

This clonotype was seen a single time. The chain carries TRBV2 and TRBJ2-7; 10 nucleotides align to TRBD2. This CDR3 region has 15 residues. V was pared by 3 bases and J by 2 bases, with 4 bases of the junction left unmatched. Germline V gives CDR1 SNHLY, CDR2 FYNNEI. This CDR3 is CASSESGGAAYEQYF. The CDR3 bases are TGTGCCAGCAGTGAGAGCGGGGGGGCTGCCTACGAGCAGTACTTC.

The table lists this clonotype with many counts. The chain combines TRBV20-1 with TRBJ1-1, with 11 bases lining up with TRBD1. The CDR3 is 15 amino acids. V trimming: 5 bases; J trimming: 0 bases; junction bases outside the gene matches: 5. Germline assignment: CDR1 DFQATT and CDR2 SNEGSKA (reference sequence). CDR3 region: CSAPGTGGVNTEAFF. CDR3 bases: TGCAGTGCTCCCGGGACAGGGGGTGTGAACACTGAAGCTTTCTTT.

The chain has TRBV27 and TRBJ2-2; weak D call: TRBD1 (5 bases). V lost 3 bases, J lost 5 bases, and 13 bases lay in between. The CDR3 covers 15 residues. The germline V gene encodes CDR1 MNHEY and CDR2 SMNVEV (reference sequence). DNA for the CDR3: TGTGCCAGCAGTTTTTGGCGAAGGGGAACCGGGGAGCTGTTTTTT. Amino acids: CASSFWRRGTGELFF.

There are a few counts of this clonotype. J is TRBJ1-5 and V is TRBV5-7; no firm D call. TRBV5-7 is an open reading frame whose function is uncertain. This CDR3 is built from 16 residues. V was shortened by 0 bases and J by 0 bases, with 10 bases between the two germline ends. CDR3 nucleotides: TGTGCCAGCAGCTTGGGGTACGGTTATAGCAATCAGCCCCAGCATTTT. As protein: CASSLGYGYSNQPQHF.

This rearrangement joins TRBV2 to TRBJ2-1; D unclear. Trimming cost V 6 bases and J 10 bases, with 7 bases left between them. Germline V gene lookup returns CDR1 SNHLY and CDR2 FYNNEI. There are 10 residues in the CDR3. CDR3 region: CASRTREQFF. The CDR3 DNA is TGTGCCAGCAGGACACGAGAGCAGTTCTTC. Complete variable domain (other parts from reference TRBV2 and TRBJ2-1): EPEVTQTPSHQVTQMGQEVILRCVPISNHLYFYWYRQILGQKVEFLVSFYNNEISEKSEIFDDQFSVERPDGSNFTLKIRSTKLEDSAMYFCASRTREQFFGPGTRLTVL.

The chain combines TRBV14 with TRBJ2-1; D gene uncertain. Trimming pared 0 bases from V and 10 bases from J, leaving 16 bases between. This CDR3 comprises 15 residues. Germline V gene lookup returns CDR1 SGHDN and CDR2 FVKESK. CDR3 DNA sequence: TGTGCCAGCAGCCAAGACACAGTTAAAAGGCTCGAGCAGTTCTTC. Its translation is CASSQDTVKRLEQFF.

This clonotype has only a few counts. This chain links TRBV7-8 with TRBJ2-1; the D gene is possibly TRBD1 (6 bases). Trimming took off 3 bases at V and 1 base at J, with 13 bases between the two ends. This CDR3 has 16 amino acids. The V gene's germline CDR1 is SGHVS and CDR2 FQNEAQ. The DNA of the CDR3 is TGTGCCAGCAGCTTTCAGGGGTCTTTGTCCTACAATGAGCAGTTCTTC. Residues: CASSFQGSLSYNEQFF.

This clonotype was observed a few times. V usage is TRBV24-1 and J usage is TRBJ1-5, with D hard to call. Germline CDR1 KGHDR, CDR2 SFDVKD. This CDR3 has 16 residues. V dropped 0 bases and J dropped 6 bases, with 14 bases sitting between them. CDR3 in amino acids: CATSDLRGSYSQPQHF. DNA for the CDR3: TGTGCCACCAGTGATTTGCGGGGTTCCTATAGTCAGCCCCAGCATTTT.

This chain connects TRBV3-1 to TRBJ2-2; D is undetermined. CDR3 size: 14 residues. Trimming stripped 3 bases from V and 4 bases from J, with 9 bases between. Germline assignment: CDR1 LGHDT and CDR2 YNNKEL (reference sequence). CDR3 sequence: CASSQTGGTGELFF. CDR3 DNA sequence: TGTGCCAGCAGCCAGACCGGCGGCACCGGGGAGCTGTTTTTT.

This chain connects TRBV4-2 to TRBJ1-1, with D perhaps matching TRBD1 (6 bases). V was cut by 4 bases and J by 4 bases, with 13 bases left in between. The CDR3 length is 14 residues. CDR1 and CDR2 from the germline V gene are LGHNA and YNFKEQ. The chain's CDR3 is CASSLNREGTEAFF. In nucleotides, the CDR3 is TGTGCCAGCAGCCTTAACAGGGAGGGCACTGAAGCTTTCTTT.

The genes are TRBV28 and TRBJ2-2; a possible D gene is TRBD1 (5 bases). The CDR3 consists of 16 residues. V was cut by 2 bases and J by 5 bases, with 15 bases left in between. CDR1 and CDR2 from the germline V gene are MDHEN and SYDVKM. The CDR3 loop reads CASSLAASGRTGELFF. DNA of the CDR3: TGTGCCAGCAGTTTAGCTGCGTCAGGGCGAACCGGGGAGCTGTTTTTT.

This chain uses TRBV3-1 with TRBJ2-1; 7 bases match TRBD1. The CDR3 consists of 16 residues. Germline loops: CDR1 LGHDT, CDR2 YNNKEL (reference sequence). V was pared by 3 bases and J by 0 bases, with 5 bases of the junction left unmatched. CDR3 in amino acids: CASSQLTGSSYNEQFF. As DNA, the CDR3 is TGTGCCAGCAGCCAGCTGACAGGGAGCTCCTACAATGAGCAGTTCTTC.

This clonotype showed up just once. The chain uses TRBV20-1 and TRBJ2-3; D may be TRBD2 (7 bases). The CDR3 consists of 16 residues. The germline CDR1 and CDR2 sequences are DFQATT and SNEGSKA (reference sequence). Trimming cost V 0 bases and J 2 bases, with 15 bases left between them. CDR3 in amino acids: CSARDLRGAFTDTQYF. CDR3 sequence (DNA): TGCAGTGCTAGAGATTTACGGGGGGCTTTCACAGATACGCAGTATTTT.

The rearrangement uses TRBV20-1 and TRBJ1-1; no clear D gene. The ends were cut back, 0 bases at V and 0 bases at J, with 5 bases in the middle. In germline, CDR1 is DFQATT, CDR2 SNEGSKA (reference sequence). The CDR3 has 13 amino acids. This CDR3 reads CSARESMNTEAFF. CDR3 DNA sequence: TGCAGTGCTAGAGAGTCCATGAACACTGAAGCTTTCTTT.

This clonotype was seen repeatedly, ten times or more. The chain employs TRBV5-1 and TRBJ1-4; D remains unclear. CDR1 and CDR2 (germline): SGHRS, YFSETQ. Trimming removed 3 bases at V and 7 bases at J, with 13 bases between. CDR3 length equals 14 residues. The CDR3 is CASSSRSRSEKLFF. The CDR3, as DNA: TGCGCCAGCAGCTCTAGGTCAAGGAGTGAAAAACTGTTTTTT.

This clonotype has only a few counts. V usage is TRBV20-1 and J usage is TRBJ1-1; TRBD1 agrees at 7 bases. The CDR3 runs to 12 residues. Germline lookup yields CDR1 DFQATT and CDR2 SNEGSKA (reference sequence). V shed 2 bases, J shed 7 bases, and the junction held 4 bases outside the gene matches. CDR3 loop: CSARTNRGEAFF. Written as DNA, the CDR3 is TGCAGTGCTAGAACCAACAGGGGTGAAGCTTTCTTT.

The chain has TRBV24-1 and TRBJ2-1; 13 bases are a match to TRBD2. The CDR3 loop spans 16 amino acids. The V gene end was trimmed by 3 bases and the J gene end by 5 bases; junction bases not matched to a gene: 3. From germline, CDR1 is KGHDR and CDR2 SFDVKD. The CDR3: CATSDTSGGAHNEQFF. Here the CDR3 DNA reads TGTGCCACCAGTGATACTAGCGGGGGGGCCCACAATGAGCAGTTCTTC.